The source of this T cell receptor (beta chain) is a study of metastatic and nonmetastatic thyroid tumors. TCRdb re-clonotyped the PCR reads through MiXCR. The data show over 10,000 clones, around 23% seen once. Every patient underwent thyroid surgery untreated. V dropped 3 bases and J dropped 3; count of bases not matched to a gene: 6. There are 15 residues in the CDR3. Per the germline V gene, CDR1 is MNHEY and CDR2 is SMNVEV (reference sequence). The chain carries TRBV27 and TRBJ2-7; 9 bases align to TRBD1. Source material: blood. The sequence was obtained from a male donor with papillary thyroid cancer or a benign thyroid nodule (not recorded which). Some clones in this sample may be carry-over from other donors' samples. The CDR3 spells CASSLVGTGSYEQYF. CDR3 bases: TGTGCCAGCAGTTTGGTCGGGACAGGGAGCTACGAGCAGTACTTC.